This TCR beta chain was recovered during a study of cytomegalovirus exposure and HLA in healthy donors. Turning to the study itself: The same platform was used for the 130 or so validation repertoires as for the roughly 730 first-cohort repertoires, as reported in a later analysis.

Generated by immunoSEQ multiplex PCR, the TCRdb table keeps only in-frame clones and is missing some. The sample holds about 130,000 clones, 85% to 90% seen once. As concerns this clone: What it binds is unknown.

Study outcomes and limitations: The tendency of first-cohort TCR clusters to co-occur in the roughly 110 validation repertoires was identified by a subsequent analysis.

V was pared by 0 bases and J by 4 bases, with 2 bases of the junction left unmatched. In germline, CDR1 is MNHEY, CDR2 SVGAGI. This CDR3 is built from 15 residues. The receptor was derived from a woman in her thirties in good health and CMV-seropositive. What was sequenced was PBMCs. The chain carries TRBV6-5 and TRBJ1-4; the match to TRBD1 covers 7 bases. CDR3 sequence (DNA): TGTGCCAGCAGTTACTCGGACAGGCTTAATGAAAAACTGTTTTTT. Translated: CASSYSDRLNEKLFF.